One sample yielded the 18 T cell receptor beta chains listed below, sequenced in a study of regulatory T cells in long-lasting Graves disease. Time point of the sample: persistent/refractory GD, antithyroid drugs over 5 years with positive TRAb. Following extraction of RNA from PBMCs, that RNA was used to make the TCR library. Arm-PCR of CDR3 regions and iRepertoire HTBI primers were the basis on which TCR beta libraries were built. TCRdb reprocessed the multiplex PCR reads with MiXCR, giving one entry per CDR3 protein. The sample has about 470,000 distinct CDR3 sequences, under 25% seen once. Sequenced material: peripheral blood mononuclear cells (PBMCs), taken when the disease was refractory, from a patient treated with antithyroid drugs. The receptors were gathered from a female donor with Graves disease.

This clonotype appeared many times. The gene calls are TRBV12-3 or TRBV12-4 and TRBJ1-5, with TRBD1 identical over 8 bases. This CDR3 has 15 residues. The V and J ends lost 6 bases and 6 bases, in that order; junction bases with no gene match: 10. The DNA for the CDR3 is TGTGCCAGCAGCCTGTTCGGACAGGGACTTCAGCCCCAGCATTTT. This translates into CASSLFGQGLQPQHF.

About this clonotype: This may come from a read error, since a much larger clone is one base off. V gene TRBV25-1 combines with J gene TRBJ1-1; D gene ambiguous. The CDR3 has 11 amino acids. V was clipped by 2 bases and J by 4 bases, with 2 bases between them. Germline assignment: CDR1 MGHDK and CDR2 SYGVNS. Here the CDR3 DNA reads TGTGCCAGCAGTGAAACCACTGAAGCTTTCTTT. Encoded protein: CASSETTEAFF.

This clonotype was seen only a few times. This chain joins TRBV30 and TRBJ1-1, with TRBD1 as a possible D gene (5 bases). Germline V CDR1 and CDR2: GTSNPN, SVGIG (reference sequence). Between the trimmed V and J ends, which lost 3 bases and 5 bases, there was a span of 19 bases. The CDR3 runs 15 residues. The CDR3 DNA is TGTGCCTGGAGCCCTGCGGGCAGGGTAGGGACTGAAGCTTTCTTT. Residues: CAWSPAGRVGTEAFF. Filled out from reference TRBV30 and TRBJ1-1, the complete variable domain reads SQTIHQWPATLVQPVGSPLSLECTVEGTSNPNLYWYRQAAGRGLQLLFYSVGIGQISSEVPQNLSASRPQDRQFILSSKKLLLSDSGFYLCAWSPAGRVGTEAFFGQGTRLTVV.

In its sample, this clonotype was seen a few times. Because the CDR3 is missing its conserved closing phenylalanine or tryptophan, this is likely a read error. The chain joins TRBV10-3 to TRBJ1-1; 8 bases are shared with TRBD1. The V and J ends lost 1 base and 4 bases, in that order; junction bases with no gene match: 5. Germline V gives CDR1 ENHRY, CDR2 SYGVKD. The CDR3 runs to 15 residues. CDR3 in amino acids: CAISELQGASTEAFS. CDR3 coding DNA: TGTGCCATCAGTGAGTTGCAGGGGGCATCCACTGAAGCTTTCTCT.

This rearrangement joins TRBV12-3 or TRBV12-4 to TRBJ1-3; 11 bases align to TRBD1. V lost 4 bases to trimming and J lost 0 bases; unmatched junction nucleotides: 5. This CDR3 contains 17 residues. CDR3 bases: TGTGCCAGCAGTTCTGGACAGGGGGCTTACTCTGGAAACACCATATATTTT. Its protein is CASSSGQGAYSGNTIYF.

This clonotype came up a few times. The chain carries TRBV9 and TRBJ2-7, with unresolved D. Trimming removed 0 bases at V and 2 bases at J, with 6 bases between. The CDR3 is 13 residues long. From germline, CDR1 is SGDLS and CDR2 YYNGEE. The DNA of the CDR3 is TGTGCCAGCAGCGTAGCGTCAGCCTACGAGCAGTACTTC. Its translation: CASSVASAYEQYF.

This clonotype occurred a few times. The chain uses TRBV6-1 and TRBJ1-1; D is unclear. This CDR3 has 14 amino acids. The germline V gene has CDR1 MNHNS and CDR2 SASEGT. Trimming left V 7 bases short and J 0 bases short, with 12 bases between. The CDR3 here is CASKRGTLNTEAFF. The CDR3 DNA reads as TGTGCCAGCAAGCGAGGCACCTTGAACACTGAAGCTTTCTTT.

This clonotype was counted at least ten times. This chain connects TRBV18 to TRBJ1-6; a possible D gene is TRBD1 (5 bases). Trimming took off 6 bases at V and 9 bases at J, with 9 bases between the two ends. The CDR3 is 12 amino acids. Germline values: CDR1 KGHSH, CDR2 LQKENI. In nucleotides, the CDR3 is TGTGCCAGCTCGGCGGACACTTCACCCCTCCACTTT. The encoded protein is CASSADTSPLHF.

Many counts were recorded for this clonotype. The chain uses TRBV20-1 and TRBJ2-7; D remains unclear. Trimming cost V 4 bases and J 6 bases, with 13 bases left between them. There are 12 residues in the CDR3. Germline-derived CDR1 and CDR2 are DFQATT and SNEGSKA (reference sequence). The CDR3 DNA reads as TGCAGTGCTATTGTGGGGTCCGTCGAGCAGTACTTC. Amino acid sequence: CSAIVGSVEQYF.

The table lists this clonotype with many counts. The chain is built from TRBV30 and TRBJ2-5, with D hard to call. This CDR3 contains 13 residues. The V and J ends lost 2 bases and 4 bases respectively, with 11 bases between them. Germline CDR1 reads GTSNPN; CDR2 reads SVGIG (reference sequence). CDR3 nucleotides: TGTGCCTGGAGTAGCCGCGTAGGAGAGACCCAGTACTTC. Its translation is CAWSSRVGETQYF. The whole variable domain, remainder taken from reference TRBV30 and TRBJ2-5, is SQTIHQWPATLVQPVGSPLSLECTVEGTSNPNLYWYRQAAGRGLQLLFYSVGIGQISSEVPQNLSASRPQDRQFILSSKKLLLSDSGFYLCAWSSRVGETQYFGPGTRLLVL.

The sample holds a few counts of this clonotype. The chain carries TRBV6-5 and TRBJ2-5; D not certain. The CDR3 totals 14 residues. CDR1 is MNHEY, CDR2 SVGAGI, per germline. Trimming shortened V by 0 bases and J by 1 base, and 6 bases separated the two germline ends. The CDR3 sequence: CASSYSSVQETQYF. The CDR3 nucleotides read TGTGCCAGCAGTTACTCGAGCGTCCAAGAGACCCAGTACTTC.

The chain uses TRBV15 and TRBJ2-5; a possible D gene is TRBD2 (6 bases). This CDR3 contains 15 residues. The germline CDR1 and CDR2 sequences are LNHNV and YYDKDF (reference sequence). V lost 2 bases and J lost 5, with 15 bases in between. The CDR3: CATSRTRLGLETQYF. As DNA, the CDR3 is TGTGCCACCAGCAGAACCCGACTAGGGTTGGAGACCCAGTACTTC.

This clonotype appeared a few times. V gene TRBV5-1 combines with J gene TRBJ1-4; D might be TRBD1 (6 bases). Trimming pared 4 bases from V and 13 bases from J, leaving 14 bases between. Germline V lookup: CDR1 SGHRS, CDR2 YFSETQ. The CDR3 totals 12 residues. The CDR3 DNA reads TGCGCCAGCAGCGGAACTACAGGGATACTGTTTTTT. The encoded protein is CASSGTTGILFF. Variable domain in full (rest from reference TRBV5-1 and TRBJ1-4): KAGVTQTPRYLIKTRGQQVTLSCSPISGHRSVSWYQQTPGQGLQFLFEYFSETQRNKGNFPGRFSGRQFSNSRSEMNVSTLELGDSALYLCASSGTTGILFFGSGTQLSVL.

This rearrangement joins TRBV29-1 to TRBJ2-1; weak D call: TRBD2 (5 bases). There are 13 residues in the CDR3. From germline, CDR1 is SQVTM and CDR2 ANQGSEA. CDR3 amino acids: CIIGLPNDNEQFF. As DNA, the CDR3 is TGCATCATAGGACTTCCCAATGACAATGAGCAGTTCTTC.

This clonotype was found a few times. The chain carries TRBV13 and TRBJ2-5, with D maybe TRBD1 (6 bases). Germline V gene lookup returns CDR1 PRHDT and CDR2 FYEKMQ (reference sequence). This CDR3 comprises 16 residues. V was trimmed by 4 bases and J by 2 bases, leaving 17 bases between them. As DNA, the CDR3 is TGTGCCAGCAGCTCCCGACAGGCGCCGGAGCAAGAGACCCAGTACTTC. This codes for CASSSRQAPEQETQYF.

This clonotype was seen many times. The genes are TRBV12-3 or TRBV12-4 and TRBJ1-1; possible D gene TRBD1, 6 bases. With 8 bases removed from V and 8 bases from J, the gap between germline ends came to 18 bases. The CDR3 is 13 amino acids. CDR3 sequence: CASVDGGDKEAFF. The CDR3 DNA sequence: TGTGCCAGCGTCGACGGGGGGGACAAAGAAGCTTTCTTT.

Ten or more counts support this clonotype. The rearrangement uses TRBV11-2 and TRBJ2-4; 7 positions match TRBD1. The junction had 4 bases not matched to a gene; V was cut back by 1 base and J by 1 base. CDR3 length: 16 amino acids. Germline V gene sequence: CDR1 SGHAT, CDR2 FQNNGV. This CDR3 reads CASSLVVTGAKNIQYF. The CDR3 coding sequence is TGTGCCAGCAGCTTAGTCGTGACAGGGGCCAAAAACATTCAGTACTTC.

This clonotype was observed many times. The J gene is TRBJ1-4, the V gene TRBV11-2; TRBD1 is a possible D gene (5 bases). The CDR3 extends over 15 amino acids. Germline V CDR1 and CDR2: SGHAT, FQNNGV. V lost 3 bases, J lost 5 bases, and 13 bases lay in between. The CDR3 DNA sequence: TGTGCCAGCAGCTTGGGGCAGGTGATAAATGAAAAACTGTTTTTT. This translates into CASSLGQVINEKLFF.